Presented here are 24 T cell receptor beta chains from one specimen sequenced in a study of shared clonotypes between healthy human individuals. The assay was immunoSEQ multiplex PCR, and TCRdb's table has in-frame clones only and misses some. The table has hundreds of thousands of clones, roughly 77% seen once. The sequenced sample was PBMCs. All receptors come from a woman between 35 and 50 years old in good health. Some clones in this sample may be carry-over from other donors' samples.

The rearrangement links TRBV7-2 to TRBJ1-4, with 7 nucleotides matching TRBD1. V shed 5 bases, J shed 4 bases, and the junction held 4 bases outside the gene matches. The CDR3 spans 14 residues. Germline V lookup: CDR1 SGHTA, CDR2 FQGNSA. The CDR3 loop is CASSDRANNEKLFF. CDR3 bases: TGTGCCAGCAGCGACAGGGCGAATAATGAAAAACTGTTTTTT.

The chain employs TRBV11-3 and TRBJ2-5; D gene ambiguous. This CDR3 comprises 13 residues. Trimming took 3 bases from V and 2 from J, leaving 7 bases between them. CDR1 and CDR2 from the germline V gene are SGHNT and YENEEA. CDR3 sequence (DNA): TGTGCCAGCAGCTTGATCAGTCAAGAGACCCAGTACTTC. Protein sequence: CASSLISQETQYF.

The genes are TRBV5-1 and TRBJ2-7; 7 nucleotides line up with TRBD2. The CDR3 contains 15 residues. J lost 1 base, V lost 4 bases, and 8 bases had no gene match. CDR1 is SGHRS, CDR2 YFSETQ, per germline. CDR3 DNA: TGCGCCAGCAGCCCCGGGACTACAGGTTCCTACGAGCAGTACTTC. Translation gives CASSPGTTGSYEQYF. Using reference TRBV5-1 and TRBJ2-7 for the parts outside the CDR3, the full variable domain is KAGVTQTPRYLIKTRGQQVTLSCSPISGHRSVSWYQQTPGQGLQFLFEYFSETQRNKGNFPGRFSGRQFSNSRSEMNVSTLELGDSALYLCASSPGTTGSYEQYFGPGTRLTVT.

The rearrangement links TRBV29-1 to TRBJ2-7; maybe TRBD1 (6 bases). V shed 7 bases and J shed 0 bases, with 13 bases lying between them. The CDR3 has 13 residues. Germline CDR1 is SQVTM and CDR2 is ANQGSEA. CDR3 residues: CSATRQDSYEQYF. The CDR3 DNA reads TGCAGCGCCACCAGACAGGACTCCTACGAGCAGTACTTC.

The rearrangement uses TRBV5-4 and TRBJ1-2; D uncertain. In germline, CDR1 is SGHNT, CDR2 YYREEE (reference sequence). This CDR3 comprises 15 residues. V was shortened by 6 bases and J by 4 bases, with 19 bases between the two germline ends. The CDR3 DNA is TGTGCCAGCATTACCAACCCAGGAAAGACCTATGGCTACACCTTC. As protein: CASITNPGKTYGYTF.

On this clone itself: A single base separates this from a much larger clone, so it may be a read error. This rearrangement joins TRBV7-2 to TRBJ2-1, with D maybe TRBD2 (7 bases). Germline V gene lookup returns CDR1 SGHTA and CDR2 FQGNSA. The CDR3 spans 14 residues. CDR3 residues: CASSRGGGPQEQLF. DNA for the CDR3: TGTGCCAGCTCCAGGGGCGGGGGCCCCCAGGAGCAGCTCTTC.

The chain combines TRBV18 with TRBJ2-1, with TRBD2 identical over 8 bases. This CDR3 is built from 17 residues. Trimming at V came to 6 bases and at J to 0 bases, leaving 10 bases not matched to a gene. Germline V gene data show CDR1 as KGHSH and CDR2 as LQKENI. The DNA of the CDR3 is TGTGCCAGCTCTCGGTCCAGCGGGAGCCACTCCTACAATGAGCAGTTCTTC. This encodes CASSRSSGSHSYNEQFF.

This clone showed up many times. This chain connects TRBV11-2 to TRBJ1-1; possible D gene TRBD1, 5 bases. Germline loops: CDR1 SGHAT, CDR2 FQNNGV. V was cut by 3 bases and J by 2 bases, with 10 bases left in between. This CDR3 has 14 residues. The CDR3 bases are TGTGCCAGCAGCTTGCTGACAGTTAACACTGAAGCTTTCTTT. Translated, it gives CASSLLTVNTEAFF.

CDR3 nucleotides: TGTGCCAGCAGTTTAGGTTCAGCCGCGGGGGGCCAAGAGACCCAGTACTTC. Its protein is CASSLGSAAGGQETQYF. The chain has TRBV28 and TRBJ2-5; TRBD2 matches at 8 bases. CDR3 size: 17 residues. CDR1 is MDHEN and CDR2 is SYDVKM in the germline V gene. Trimming at V came to 2 bases and at J to 1 base, leaving 9 bases not matched to a gene.

This chain connects TRBV27 to TRBJ2-1, with 9 bases matching TRBD1. The CDR3 totals 17 residues. Looked up from germline, CDR1 is MNHEY and CDR2 is SMNVEV (reference sequence). V lost 1 base to trimming and J lost 5 bases; unmatched junction nucleotides: 9. The CDR3 DNA is TGTGCCAGCAGTTTATTGCCTTCCGGGACAGGGAACAATGAGCAGTTCTTC. Protein product: CASSLLPSGTGNNEQFF.

The chain employs TRBV28 and TRBJ1-1; TRBD1 is a possible D gene (5 bases). Germline V CDR1 and CDR2: MDHEN, SYDVKM. Trimming took 6 bases from V and 3 from J, leaving 14 bases between them. The CDR3 sequence is 14 residues long. CDR3 sequence (DNA): TGTGCCAGCAGGGGGGTAGGGTCGTACACTGAAGCTTTCTTT. Translated: CASRGVGSYTEAFF.

This clone came up many times. CDR3 sequence (DNA): TGTGCCAGCACGGAGACGGAGCGGGAGATCGTGGAGACCCAGTACTTC. This sequence encodes CASTETEREIVETQYF. The rearrangement links TRBV6-6 to TRBJ2-5, with 8 bases fitting TRBD2. The CDR3 spans 16 residues. Germline assignment: CDR1 MNHNY and CDR2 SVGAGI (reference sequence). Trimming removed 7 bases from V and 5 bases from J; junction bases left unmatched: 15.

A word on this clone: This may be a read error, as it is one base from a much larger clone. At the DNA level, this CDR3 is encoded by other sequences in the same sample as well. CDR3 bases: TGTGCCAGCAGCCCCCGAAGCTCCTACAATGAGCAGTTCTTC. Protein product: CASSPRSSYNEQFF. This rearrangement joins TRBV7-2 to TRBJ2-1; no clear D gene. The germline gives CDR1 SGHTA, CDR2 FQGNSA. The V and J ends lost 5 bases and 0 bases respectively, with 8 bases between them. The CDR3 consists of 14 residues.

The CDR3 DNA follows: TGCAGCGCAAACCTAGCGGACACCTACGAGCAGTACTTC. As protein: CSANLADTYEQYF. V gene TRBV29-1 combines with J gene TRBJ2-7; TRBD2 matches 7 bases. The ends lost 7 bases at V and 2 bases at J; junction bases unmatched: 8. This CDR3 comprises 13 residues. In germline, CDR1 is SQVTM, CDR2 ANQGSEA.

V and J are TRBV30 and TRBJ2-1; 8 bases map to TRBD2. V lost 4 bases, J lost 7 bases, and 6 bases stayed unmatched. From germline, CDR1 is GTSNPN and CDR2 SVGIG (reference sequence). This CDR3 region has 13 residues. CDR3 region: CAWTSGHVNEQFF. The CDR3 DNA follows: TGTGCCTGGACTAGCGGGCACGTTAATGAGCAGTTCTTC.

V and J are TRBV19 and TRBJ2-7; D is unclear. CDR3 size: 13 residues. The ends were cut back, 7 bases at V and 7 bases at J, with 17 bases in the middle. Germline-derived CDR1 and CDR2 are LNHDA and SQIVND (reference sequence). CDR3 DNA: TGTGCCAGTACTACTACCCCCTTCGGAGAGCAGTACTTC. Translation gives CASTTTPFGEQYF.

This sequence joins TRBV29-1 and TRBJ2-5; 8 bases agree with TRBD1. V trimming: 8 bases; J trimming: 5 bases; junction bases outside the gene matches: 7. CDR1 is SQVTM, CDR2 ANQGSEA, per germline. The CDR3 totals 12 residues. The CDR3 region has the DNA TGCAGCTATGACAGGGGAACTGAGACCCAGTACTTC. It is translated as CSYDRGTETQYF.

The gene calls are TRBV4-1 and TRBJ2-7; 12 bases are a match to TRBD2. Germline CDR1 is MGHRA and CDR2 is YSYEKL. Trimming removed 4 bases from V and 3 bases from J; junction bases left unmatched: 4. The CDR3 has 15 residues. CDR3 DNA sequence: TGCGCCAGCAGCCCGACTAGCGGGAGAAACTACGAGCAGTACTTC. Protein: CASSPTSGRNYEQYF.

This sequence joins TRBV11-2 and TRBJ2-7, with unresolved D. Trimming cost V 8 bases and J 4 bases, with 9 bases left between them. CDR1 and CDR2 from the germline V gene are SGHAT and FQNNGV. This CDR3 has 11 residues. The DNA for the CDR3 is TGTGCCAGCCGCCGAGGATACGAGCAGTACTTC. This codes for CASRRGYEQYF.

Note on this clone: Germline and junction disagree at one end, which may indicate a read error. This specimen includes other DNA sequences encoding the same CDR3. The chain links TRBV7-3 to TRBJ1-1, with D tentatively TRBD1 (6 bases). This CDR3 has 19 amino acids. Germline CDR1 SGHTA, CDR2 FQGTGA. CDR3 sequence (DNA): TGTGCCAGCAGCTTAATTCCCCAACGGGGGCTCTCGGTGAACACTGAAGCCTTCTTT. Amino acid sequence: CASSLIPQRGLSVNTEAFF.

The chain employs TRBV10-3 and TRBJ1-2, with 8 bases lining up with TRBD1. The CDR3 has 14 amino acids. Trimming took 4 bases from V and 13 from J; bases not matched to a gene: 14. The V gene's germline CDR1 is ENHRY and CDR2 SYGVKD. The CDR3 sequence: CAISGGTGHTARTF. The CDR3 DNA sequence: TGTGCCATCAGTGGGGGGACAGGCCATACCGCCCGCACCTTC.

The chain carries TRBV29-1 and TRBJ2-3; D is unresolved. The CDR3 runs to 11 residues. Trimming took off 7 bases at V and 6 bases at J, with 11 bases between the two ends. In germline, CDR1 is SQVTM, CDR2 ANQGSEA. The CDR3 spells CSAYLRDTQYF. The CDR3, as DNA: TGCAGCGCCTACCTCAGGGATACGCAGTATTTT.

In this sample, this clone turned up a few times. The V and J genes are TRBV7-9 and TRBJ1-2, with D possibly being TRBD1 (5 bases). This CDR3 region has 13 residues. CDR1 SEHNR and CDR2 FQNEAQ come from the germline V gene (reference sequence). V was trimmed by 5 bases and J by 5 bases, leaving 12 bases between them. The CDR3 loop is CASSPGTEYGYTF. The CDR3 coding sequence is TGTGCCAGCAGCCCGGGGACGGAATATGGCTACACCTTC.

This clone was observed once. The rearrangement uses TRBV9 and TRBJ2-5; D is unresolved. V was pared by 2 bases and J by 5 bases, with 19 bases between. This CDR3 comprises 16 residues. Per germline, CDR1 SGDLS and CDR2 YYNGEE. The CDR3 spells CASSVSHSGVGETQYF. The CDR3 DNA follows: TGTGCCAGCAGCGTTTCTCACAGTGGGGTTGGTGAGACCCAGTACTTC. Full variable domain (remainder filled in from reference TRBV9 and TRBJ2-5): DSGVTQTPKHLITATGQRVTLRCSPRSGDLSVYWYQQSLDQGLQFLIQYYNGEERAKGNILERFSAQQFPDLHSELNLSSLELGDSALYFCASSVSHSGVGETQYFGPGTRLLVL.